This TCR beta chain was obtained from a study of blood T cells in healthy people across ages. General study results and limits: Versus aged donors, long-lived donors had higher diversity and more naive CD4+ cells. A strong correlation was seen between TCR beta diversity and naive T cell percentage.

CDR1 is SQVTM and CDR2 is ANQGSEA in the germline V gene. The CDR3 consists of 15 residues. Trimming cost V 6 bases and J 9 bases; bases outside gene matches: 14. This clonotype was counted a few times. The target antigen is unknown. Through a sample-barcoded 5' primer and a J-beta primer mix, a second PCR was run for about 6 to 11 cycles. TCRdb analysed the 5' RACE reads with MiXCR anew, one entry per CDR3 protein. The sample lists under 950,000 distinct CDR3 sequences, roughly 20% seen once, with less than 25% in the top ten. This chain links TRBV29-1 with TRBJ1-5; 10 nucleotides match TRBD1. The sequenced sample consisted of blood. This clonotype was sampled from a man aged 70 or older in good health. In DNA form, the CDR3 reads TGCAGCGTCACGAGGGGACAGGGGACCGGGGGGCCCCAGCATTTT. It specifies CSVTRGQGTGGPQHF.